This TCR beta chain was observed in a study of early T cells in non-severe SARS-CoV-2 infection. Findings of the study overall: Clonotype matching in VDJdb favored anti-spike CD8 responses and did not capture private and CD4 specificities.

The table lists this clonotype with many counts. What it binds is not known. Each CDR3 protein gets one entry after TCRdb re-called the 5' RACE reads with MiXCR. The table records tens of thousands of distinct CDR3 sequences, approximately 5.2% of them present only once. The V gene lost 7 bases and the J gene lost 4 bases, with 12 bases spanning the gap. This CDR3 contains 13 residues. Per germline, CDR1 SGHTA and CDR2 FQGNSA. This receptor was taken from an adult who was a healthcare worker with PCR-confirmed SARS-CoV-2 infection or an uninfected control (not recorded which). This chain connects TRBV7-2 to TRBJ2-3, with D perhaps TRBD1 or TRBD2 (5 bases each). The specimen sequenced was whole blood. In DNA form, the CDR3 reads TGTGCCAGCAATATGGGGGTCGCAGATACGCAGTATTTT. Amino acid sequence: CASNMGVADTQYF.